Listed below are T cell receptor beta chains from one sample, sequenced in a study of STAT5B mutations in CD4+ large granular lymphocyte leukemia. Sequencing was performed with immunoSEQ multiplex PCR; in TCRdb, only in-frame clones are kept and a portion is missing. The sample lists approximately 30,000 clones; more than 75% were seen once. The sequencing sample was made of CD4+ T cells from blood buffy coats. The receptors were sampled from a human donor in good health. Both conserved end residues are trimmed from each CDR3. Clone size is stated in some rows and not others, as once, few, many or a class when expanded.

V	size	J	CDR3
TRBV4-3	-	TRBJ1-5	ASSQDLAFGQPQH
TRBV19	-	TRBJ1-2	ASSAGLYGYT
TRBV7-9	-	TRBJ2-1	ASSRSLTGTNEQF
TRBV30	-	TRBJ2-7	AWSGVSYEQY
TRBV30	-	TRBJ2-3	AWSWGSTDTQY
TRBV7-9	-	TRBJ2-6	ASNLLGRSSGANVLT
TRBV7-2	-	TRBJ1-3	ASSLGLTSGNTIY
TRBV7-9	-	TRBJ2-7	ASSLEVEQY
TRBV7-2	-	TRBJ2-5	ASSAGRSETQY
TRBV7-2	-	TRBJ2-7	ASSLAPGTGSLSVN
TRBV9	few	TRBJ2-7	ASSVSPRYEQY
TRBV11-2	-	TRBJ2-7	ASSLDRTVGYEQY
TRBV10-1	-	TRBJ2-4	ASSAGLAKNIQY
TRBV9	-	TRBJ2-2	ASSVSTNTGELF
TRBV15	-	TRBJ2-5	ATSGGLAGGTEETQY
TRBV5-1	-	TRBJ1-5	ASGTGGVNQPQH
TRBV21-1	-	TRBJ1-3	ASSKRNTIY
TRBV7-9	-	TRBJ2-1	ASSETTSSIEQF
TRBV27	-	TRBJ2-1	ASSFGLAGVGGDEQF
TRBV18	-	TRBJ1-5	ASSPEGLAGRPQH
TRBV11-2	once	TRBJ2-5	ASSSSGGPYQETQY
TRBV18	-	TRBJ2-7	ASSQGGGSYEQY
TRBV6-5	-	TRBJ2-5	ASSWSRNQETQY
TRBV9	-	TRBJ2-1	ASSARDFSYNEQF
TRBV19	-	TRBJ2-3	ASSRGLWDTQY
TRBV5-6	few	TRBJ1-4	ASSLPGPGDEKLF
TRBV6-5	-	TRBJ1-1	ASSYWGQMNTEAF
TRBV19	once	TRBJ2-7	ASSRTSFYEQY
TRBV19	-	TRBJ2-2	ASSIRAGGSGELF
TRBV10-3	-	TRBJ2-7	AISYGTSNYEQY
TRBV5-1	once	TRBJ2-5	ASSLEGGAQETQY
TRBV7-8	-	TRBJ2-1	ASSFFDEQF
TRBV6-5	-	TRBJ2-7	ASRTGGEQY
TRBV18	-	TRBJ1-2	ASSRDRRNGYT
TRBV30	-	TRBJ2-7	AWSEEGFSKAYEQY
TRBV14	few	TRBJ1-4	ASSQGSPRGAREKLF
TRBV7-9	-	TRBJ1-5	ASSLSTGLGGNQPQH
TRBV11-2	-	TRBJ2-5	ASSTGTKPTETQY
TRBV2	-	TRBJ1-5	ASSEGDRVGQPQH
TRBV9	-	TRBJ1-2	ASSGGSPFRRNYGYT
TRBV5-1	-	TRBJ2-5	ASSLAGASQETQY
TRBV7-9	-	TRBJ2-7	ASTSSGQYEQY
TRBV7-2	-	TRBJ1-3	ASSLVDGTGVRNTIY
TRBV7-2	once	TRBJ2-2	ASSLTGNTGELF
TRBV29-1	-	TRBJ2-5	SARGQGALETQY
TRBV19	-	TRBJ2-2	ASSTLSSHTQGAGELF
TRBV15	-	TRBJ1-2	ATSRDPQGGGGYT
TRBV7-3	few	TRBJ2-7	ASSLGVSGISEQY
TRBV6-5	-	TRBJ2-7	ASSAGTGAYEQY
TRBV2	few	TRBJ2-1	ASSDFPNEQF
TRBV5-1	-	TRBJ2-5	ASSLVGLAGETQY
TRBV19	-	TRBJ2-7	ASSMPPYEQY
TRBV28	few	TRBJ2-1	ASSSRTVEGQF
TRBV5-8	-	TRBJ1-4	ASSQLGHRTNEKLF
TRBV9	-	TRBJ1-5	ASSVGSAPNQPQH
TRBV7-2	-	TRBJ1-1	ASSLTAGVTEAF
TRBV4-3	-	TRBJ1-6	ASSQGTFNSPLH
TRBV28	-	TRBJ2-7	ASSAPTSGPYEQY
TRBV27	few	TRBJ1-2	ASSLRDRGGYT